Below are 30 T cell receptor beta chains sequenced from a single sample in a study of vaccination and CD4 T cells after COVID-19. No antigens are known for them. Noted treatment: approximately nine-day PBMC culture with coronavirus spike peptide pools or control peptides (ViraFEST assay). The Oncomine TCR Beta short-read assay sequenced DNA from cultured CD4+ T cells. Using its own MiXCR run on the PCR reads, TCRdb lists one record per CDR3 protein. Of about 26,000 distinct CDR3 sequences listed, under 70% were seen once; the top ten hold less than 6%. Material for sequencing was CD4+ T cells from blood, cultured in vitro. These receptors all come from a human donor who had recovered from COVID-19.

In this sample, this clonotype turned up a few times. The chain links TRBV19 to TRBJ1-5; tentatively, D is TRBD1 (6 bases). Germline V gene lookup returns CDR1 LNHDA and CDR2 SQIVND (reference sequence). The CDR3 covers 14 residues. V was cut by 5 bases and J by 6 bases, with 14 bases left in between. CDR3: CASSLQGWGQPQHF. Here the CDR3 DNA reads TGTGCCAGTAGTTTACAGGGTTGGGGTCAGCCCCAGCATTTT.

The chain recombines TRBV20-1 with TRBJ2-5; 15 positions agree with TRBD2. The CDR3 has 14 amino acids. The germline gives CDR1 DFQATT, CDR2 SNEGSKA (reference sequence). V lost 6 bases and J lost 5; bases outside the gene matches: 4. CDR3 sequence: CSARTSGRGETQYF. In DNA, the CDR3 is TGCAGTGCCAGGACTAGCGGGAGGGGGGAGACCCAGTACTTC.

This clonotype came up once. V usage is TRBV12-3 or TRBV12-4 and J usage is TRBJ1-5; tentative D call: TRBD1 (6 bases). V lost 6 bases and J 9 bases, leaving 15 bases between the germline ends. The CDR3 is made up of 13 amino acids. The CDR3 bases are TGTGCCAGCAGGGGGCAGGGGCATCGGCCCCAGCATTTT. Translating it yields CASRGQGHRPQHF.

The CDR3 bases are TGCAGCGTTCGAACATCCTTGAATCAGCCCCAGCATTTT. Amino acid sequence: CSVRTSLNQPQHF. This chain uses TRBV20-1 with TRBJ1-5; no firm D call. The CDR3 extends over 13 amino acids. Germline CDR1 and CDR2: DFQATT and SNEGSKA (reference sequence).

This clonotype was counted a few times. This chain uses TRBV10-3 with TRBJ2-7; TRBD2 might be the D (5 bases). V was pared by 0 bases and J by 7 bases, with 22 bases between. CDR1 is ENHRY and CDR2 is SYGVKD in the germline V gene. The CDR3 totals 17 residues. CDR3 bases: TGTGCCATCAGTGAGTCCGAGGGAAATGGCAAGCCAGGTGAGCAGTACTTC. Its protein product is CAISESEGNGKPGEQYF.

V and J are TRBV6-1 and TRBJ2-3; TRBD2 matches 8 bases. After removal of 3 bases from V and 3 bases from J, the junction contained 8 bases not matched to a gene. The length of the CDR3 is 16 residues. Germline values: CDR1 MNHNS, CDR2 SASEGT. The CDR3 spells CASSEILAAGTDTQYF. As DNA, the CDR3 is TGTGCCAGCAGTGAGATACTAGCGGCGGGGACAGATACGCAGTATTTT.

The chain combines TRBV7-2 with TRBJ2-3; 7 nucleotides match TRBD2. Looked up from germline, CDR1 is SGHTA and CDR2 is FQGNSA. The CDR3 consists of 15 residues. J lost 0 bases, V lost 5 bases, and 5 bases had no gene match. CDR3 residues: CASSRDYLSTDTQYF. CDR3 DNA: TGTGCCAGCAGCCGGGACTACCTAAGCACAGATACGCAGTATTTT.

V and J are TRBV20-1 and TRBJ1-2; D is unresolved. CDR3 length equals 16 residues. CDR1 DFQATT and CDR2 SNEGSKA come from the germline V gene (reference sequence). V was shortened by 0 bases and J by 0 bases, with 14 bases between the two germline ends. In nucleotides, the CDR3 is TGCAGTGCTAGAGATTTGGCAGGTCAAGCTAACTATGGCTACACCTTC. It yields the protein CSARDLAGQANYGYTF.

The chain links TRBV19 to TRBJ1-5; 9 nucleotides align to TRBD1. There are 14 residues in the CDR3. The germline CDR1 and CDR2 sequences are LNHDA and SQIVND (reference sequence). Germline trimming cut 4 bases from V and 6 bases from J; bases unmatched to any gene: 4. This CDR3 is CASSRRTGAQPQHF. Written as DNA, the CDR3 is TGTGCCAGTAGTAGGAGGACAGGGGCTCAGCCCCAGCATTTT.

This clonotype came up a few times. The rearrangement links TRBV7-8 to TRBJ1-2; D is possibly TRBD1 (5 bases). V lost 4 bases and J lost 5, with 17 bases in between. The CDR3 totals 15 residues. Germline values: CDR1 SGHVS, CDR2 FQNEAQ. CDR3 nucleotide sequence: TGTGCCAGCAGCTCCCATTCTGGGGGGTTTTATGGCTACACCTTC. Translating gives CASSSHSGGFYGYTF. Based on the CDR3 plus reference TRBV7-8 and TRBJ1-2, the full variable domain is GAGVSQSPRYKVAKRGQDVALRCDPISGHVSLFWYQQALGQGPEFLTYFQNEAQLDKSGLPSDRFFAERPEGSVSTLKIQRTQQEDSAVYLCASSSHSGGFYGYTFGSGTRLTVV.

The chain has TRBV2 and TRBJ1-5; the D gene is possibly TRBD1 (6 bases). In germline, CDR1 is SNHLY, CDR2 FYNNEI. This CDR3 region has 16 residues. V lost 7 bases, J lost 7 bases, and 23 bases lay in between. DNA of the CDR3: TGTGCCAGCACCAAGGCCGCGGGGGGGCCGAAACAGCCCCAGCATTTT. Translating gives CASTKAAGGPKQPQHF.

The chain uses TRBV7-2 and TRBJ2-5, with TRBD2 matching 11 bases. CDR1 SGHTA and CDR2 FQGNSA come from the germline V gene. V was clipped by 1 base and J by 9 bases; unmatched bases: 13. The length of the CDR3 is 17 residues. The CDR3 nucleotides are TGTGCCAGCAGCTTAGTCCTAGCGGGAGGCCTGGGGGGGGCCCAGTACTTC. This translates into CASSLVLAGGLGGAQYF.

This clonotype turned up a few times. The chain uses TRBV7-9 and TRBJ1-2; weak D call: TRBD1 (5 bases). Germline lookup yields CDR1 SEHNR and CDR2 FQNEAQ (reference sequence). V was shortened by 5 bases and J by 4 bases, with 14 bases between the two germline ends. This CDR3 is 14 amino acids long. The DNA for the CDR3 is TGTGCCAGCAGCCCAATTGACAGAACCTATGGCTACACCTTC. Its translation is CASSPIDRTYGYTF.

J is TRBJ1-2 and V is TRBV7-9; tentative D call: TRBD1 (6 bases). This CDR3 is 15 amino acids long. V was trimmed by 3 bases and J by 2 bases, leaving 13 bases between them. Per the germline V gene, CDR1 is SEHNR and CDR2 is FQNEAQ (reference sequence). The CDR3 sequence is CASSLEGGANYGYTF. In DNA, the CDR3 is TGTGCCAGCAGCTTGGAAGGGGGGGCCAACTATGGCTACACCTTC.

Points on this clonotype: The germline gene is not matched at one end of the junction; a read error may be the cause. The chain uses TRBV7-2 and TRBJ1-1, with D perhaps matching TRBD1 (5 bases). The CDR3 covers 17 residues. Germline-derived CDR1 and CDR2 are SGHTA and FQGNSA. The DNA for the CDR3 is TGTGCCAGCAGCTCCTCAAAGTCGGGGGGGTTGAATACTGAAGCTTTCTTT. Its translation is CASSSSKSGGLNTEAFF. Together with reference TRBV7-2 and TRBJ1-1, the CDR3 gives the full variable domain: GAGVSQSPSNKVTEKGKDVELRCDPISGHTALYWYRQSLGQGLEFLIYFQGNSAPDKSGLPSDRFSAERTGGSVSTLTIQRTQQEDSAVYLCASSSSKSGGLNTEAFFGQGTRLTVV.

This clonotype was detected only once. The chain is built from TRBV14 and TRBJ2-7; D remains unclear. Trimming removed 1 base from V and 2 bases from J, with 12 bases in between. This CDR3 spans 15 amino acids. The germline gives CDR1 SGHDN, CDR2 FVKESK. CDR3 protein: CASSQGNRPTYEQYF. CDR3 nucleotides: TGTGCCAGCAGCCAAGGCAACCGCCCGACCTACGAGCAGTACTTC.

This chain connects TRBV28 to TRBJ2-2; 14 positions match TRBD2. The trim removed 6 bases at V and 6 bases at J, leaving 3 bases unmatched. The CDR3 sequence is 15 residues long. Per germline, CDR1 MDHEN and CDR2 SYDVKM. The CDR3 nucleotides are TGTGCCAGCAGACAGGGACTAGCGGGAGCCGGGGAGCTGTTTTTT. It translates to CASRQGLAGAGELFF.

The chain has TRBV20-1 and TRBJ2-7; the match to TRBD1 covers 8 bases. V shed 7 bases and J 0 bases; nucleotides not matched to a gene: 11. The V gene's germline CDR1 is DFQATT and CDR2 SNEGSKA (reference sequence). The CDR3 has 15 residues. The CDR3 here is CSVMGYTGGSYEQYF. The CDR3 nucleotides are TGCAGTGTGATGGGTTACACAGGGGGCTCCTACGAGCAGTACTTC.

The gene calls are TRBV20-1 and TRBJ2-7; TRBD2 aligns across 9 bases. This CDR3 has 13 amino acids. The V segment lost 3 bases and the J segment 2 bases; nucleotides outside the gene matches: 2. Germline V gene lookup returns CDR1 DFQATT and CDR2 SNEGSKA (reference sequence). In DNA form, the CDR3 reads TGCAGTGCTAGCAAGCGGGGGGCCTACGAGCAGTACTTC. It is translated as CSASKRGAYEQYF.

The chain has TRBV30 and TRBJ1-2; D remains unclear. Between the trimmed V and J ends, which lost 0 bases and 4 bases, there was a span of 9 bases. CDR1 and CDR2 from the germline V gene are GTSNPN and SVGIG (reference sequence). This CDR3 region has 13 residues. The CDR3 region has the DNA TGTGCCTGGAGTGTAATCCGGAGCTATGGCTACACCTTC. Its translation is CAWSVIRSYGYTF.

This chain uses TRBV6-1 with TRBJ1-6, with D unresolved. Trimming took off 9 bases at V and 0 bases at J, with 12 bases between the two ends. In germline, CDR1 is MNHNS, CDR2 SASEGT. The CDR3 consists of 15 residues. The CDR3 loop reads CASSSGSSYNSPLHF. As DNA, the CDR3 is TGTGCCAGTTCCTCCGGGAGCTCCTATAATTCACCCCTCCACTTT.

The V and J genes are TRBV7-9 and TRBJ1-2; D is unclear. Between the trimmed V and J ends, which lost 8 bases and 2 bases, there was a span of 21 bases. The germline V gene has CDR1 SEHNR and CDR2 FQNEAQ (reference sequence). The length of the CDR3 is 16 residues. CDR3 in amino acids: CASWAEVLGRNYGYTF. Here the CDR3 DNA reads TGTGCCAGCTGGGCGGAGGTACTCGGTCGGAACTATGGCTACACCTTC.

In this sample, this clonotype turned up a few times. The chain combines TRBV7-9 with TRBJ1-5; TRBD1 might be the D (5 bases). The length of the CDR3 is 14 residues. The germline V gene has CDR1 SEHNR and CDR2 FQNEAQ (reference sequence). The V end was cut by 8 bases, the J end by 0 bases, with 11 bases between. CDR3 protein: CASGRDLSNQPQHF. The CDR3 nucleotides are TGTGCCAGCGGAAGGGACCTTAGCAATCAGCCCCAGCATTTT. Looking up the rest from reference TRBV7-9 and TRBJ1-5 gives the full variable domain: DTGVSQNPRHKITKRGQNVTFRCDPISEHNRLYWYRQTLGQGPEFLTYFQNEAQLEKSRLLSDRFSAERPKGSFSTLEIQRTEQGDSAMYLCASGRDLSNQPQHFGDGTRLSIL.

There are a few counts of this clonotype. The chain carries TRBV27 and TRBJ1-6; D uncertain. The CDR3 has 19 residues. Germline values: CDR1 MNHEY, CDR2 SMNVEV (reference sequence). Trimming shortened V by 2 bases and J by 0 bases, and 17 bases separated the two germline ends. The CDR3 reads CASSLRVAPGSSYNSPLHF. The CDR3 DNA reads as TGTGCCAGCAGTTTAAGGGTGGCGCCTGGAAGCTCCTATAATTCACCCCTCCACTTT.

This clonotype was seen a handful of times. This rearrangement joins TRBV27 to TRBJ2-5, with D perhaps given as TRBD1 or TRBD2 (5 bases each). Germline V gives CDR1 MNHEY, CDR2 SMNVEV (reference sequence). The CDR3 is made up of 14 amino acids. V gave up 8 bases and J gave up 10 bases, with 23 bases separating them. The CDR3, as DNA: TGTGCCAGCCGGCCGGGGACCCCACAAGAAGGCCAGTACTTC. Protein: CASRPGTPQEGQYF.

This clonotype was counted between two and nine times. The rearrangement joins TRBV7-9 to TRBJ2-7; D is perhaps TRBD1 (5 bases). Germline V gives CDR1 SEHNR, CDR2 FQNEAQ (reference sequence). The CDR3 contains 15 residues. The germline V and J ends were trimmed by 7 bases and 2 bases, with 18 bases remaining between them. This chain's CDR3 is CASTPKGRPTYEQYF. CDR3 DNA sequence: TGTGCCAGCACCCCAAAGGGGCGGCCAACCTACGAGCAGTACTTC.

This chain joins TRBV7-6 and TRBJ1-2; tentative D call: TRBD1 (5 bases). The CDR3 runs 16 residues. Germline V CDR1 and CDR2: SGHVS, FNYEAQ. With 7 bases removed from V and 4 bases from J, the gap between germline ends came to 22 bases. CDR3 in DNA: TGTGCCAGCACCCCGGTCTTAGGAGGGGATGGCTATGGCTACACCTTC. It translates to CASTPVLGGDGYGYTF.

This rearrangement joins TRBV7-2 to TRBJ2-7; no definite D call. CDR1 and CDR2 (germline): SGHTA, FQGNSA. This CDR3 has 11 amino acids. Trimming removed 7 bases at V and 5 bases at J, with 9 bases between. Written as DNA, the CDR3 is TGTGCCAGCACCGCCCATGACGAGCAGTACTTC. Translated, it gives CASTAHDEQYF.

V usage is TRBV7-7 and J usage is TRBJ2-2, with D possibly TRBD2 on 5 matching bases. The CDR3 totals 12 residues. Germline V gives CDR1 SSHAT, CDR2 FNYEAQ (reference sequence). Trimming removed 10 bases at V and 4 bases at J, with 10 bases between. CDR3 protein: CAITAGTGELFF. The CDR3 nucleotides read TGTGCCATCACGGCGGGCACCGGGGAGCTGTTTTTT.

The rearrangement uses TRBV6-4 and TRBJ1-5; 7 bases agree with TRBD1. V trimming: 6 bases; J trimming: 6 bases; junction bases outside the gene matches: 11. CDR3 size: 15 residues. Germline assignment: CDR1 MRHNA and CDR2 SNTAGT. The CDR3 spells CASSPTGRGGQPQHF. DNA of the CDR3: TGTGCCAGCAGCCCGACAGGGAGGGGTGGTCAGCCCCAGCATTTT.